These 27 T cell receptor beta chains share one sample of origin, sequenced in a study of identical twins. MiXCR was run by TCRdb on the 5' RACE reads, yielding one entry per CDR3 protein. Found here are about 190,000 distinct CDR3 sequences, 15% to 20% of them singletons; the top ten hold 40%. The same specimen was also included in a second study, on T cells expressing NK-cell markers.

Specimen: CD8+ T cells sorted from blood. The receptors here all came from a woman under 30 in good health.

This clonotype was counted only a few times. This rearrangement joins TRBV19 to TRBJ2-7, with TRBD2 identical over 8 bases. This CDR3 contains 15 residues. CDR1 and CDR2 (germline): LNHDA, SQIVND (reference sequence). With V trimmed by 4 bases and J by 3 bases, 8 bases remained unmatched. CDR3 nucleotide sequence: TGTGCCAGTAGTACTGCAGCGGGAGCGGACTACGAGCAGTACTTC. Amino acids: CASSTAAGADYEQYF.

This clonotype turned up a few times. The chain is built from TRBV27 and TRBJ2-7; D is uncertain. The CDR3 covers 11 residues. Germline V CDR1 and CDR2: MNHEY, SMNVEV (reference sequence). Trimming pared 6 bases from V and 3 bases from J, leaving 6 bases between. The CDR3 loop is CASRGNYEQYF. In DNA form, the CDR3 reads TGTGCCAGCAGAGGGAACTACGAGCAGTACTTC.

The chain couples TRBV25-1 to TRBJ2-2; D gene uncertain. The CDR3 is 14 amino acids. Trimming cost V 5 bases and J 4 bases, with 11 bases left between them. Germline loops: CDR1 MGHDK, CDR2 SYGVNS. The DNA for the CDR3 is TGTGCCAGCAGTACCTCCCTCGCCACCGGGGAGCTGTTTTTT. This encodes CASSTSLATGELFF.

This clonotype has just a few counts. The chain uses TRBV7-8 and TRBJ2-7; maybe TRBD1 (6 bases). Per the germline V gene, CDR1 is SGHVS and CDR2 is FQNEAQ. CDR3 size: 15 residues. Trimming stripped 3 bases from V and 3 bases from J, with 15 bases between. CDR3 in DNA: TGTGCCAGCAGCTTTACCACCGGGACACTCTACGAGCAGTACTTC. Its translation: CASSFTTGTLYEQYF.

This clonotype turned up a few times. V and J are TRBV5-5 and TRBJ1-5; unclear D gene. The CDR3 covers 16 residues. V lost 0 bases, J lost 7 bases, and 17 bases lay in between. The germline CDR1 and CDR2 sequences are SGHKS and YYEKEE (reference sequence). The CDR3 loop is CASSLGGDGSGQPQHF. CDR3 bases: TGTGCCAGCAGCTTGGGTGGAGATGGCTCTGGGCAGCCCCAGCATTTT.

This clonotype was seen more than once but under ten times. CDR3 sequence (DNA): TGTGCCATCAGTGGGGGGCATGACCGCTCCTACAATGAGCAGTTCTTC. Protein product: CAISGGHDRSYNEQFF. The chain recombines TRBV10-3 with TRBJ2-1; possibly TRBD1 for D (6 bases). V lost 4 bases, J lost 0 bases, and 13 bases lay in between. There are 16 residues in the CDR3. Germline V gene lookup returns CDR1 ENHRY and CDR2 SYGVKD.

This clonotype was detected only a few times. This chain connects TRBV20-1 to TRBJ2-5; possibly TRBD2 for D (5 bases). Between the trimmed V and J ends, which lost 0 bases and 5 bases, there was a span of 10 bases. The CDR3 contains 13 residues. Germline-derived CDR1 and CDR2 are DFQATT and SNEGSKA (reference sequence). The CDR3 DNA sequence: TGCAGTGCTAGAGAGTCTAGCCGGGAGACCCAGTACTTC. Its protein is CSARESSRETQYF.

The rearrangement joins TRBV20-1 to TRBJ2-3; tentative D call: TRBD2 (5 bases). The CDR3 spans 15 residues. V lost 0 bases and J 0 bases, leaving 10 bases between the germline ends. Germline loops: CDR1 DFQATT, CDR2 SNEGSKA (reference sequence). CDR3 sequence (DNA): TGCAGTGCTAGAGATCATAAGCGGAGCACAGATACGCAGTATTTT. Translated, it gives CSARDHKRSTDTQYF.

This clonotype was counted between two and nine times. V gene TRBV4-3 combines with J gene TRBJ2-7; the D is unclear. Germline V CDR1 and CDR2: LGHNA, YSLEER. This CDR3 is built from 14 residues. Trimming removed 2 bases from V and 5 bases from J, with 13 bases in between. The CDR3 region has the DNA TGCGCCAGCAGCCAACCCGGACGTCTACACGAGCAGTACTTC. This translates into CASSQPGRLHEQYF.

This chain uses TRBV6-1 with TRBJ2-3; 10 bases align to TRBD2. The trim removed 3 bases at V and 3 bases at J, leaving 3 bases unmatched. This CDR3 has 15 amino acids. Germline V gene lookup returns CDR1 MNHNS and CDR2 SASEGT. DNA for the CDR3: TGTGCCAGCAGTGATCAGCGGGGGGGGACAGATACGCAGTATTTT. Translation: CASSDQRGGTDTQYF.

The sample holds a few counts of this clonotype. The chain couples TRBV12-3 or TRBV12-4 to TRBJ1-1, with D unresolved. Trimming shortened V by 1 base and J by 1 base, and 7 bases separated the two germline ends. This CDR3 region has 14 residues. The CDR3 DNA reads TGTGCCAGCAGTTTAGTCCTGACGAACACTGAAGCTTTCTTT. Its translation: CASSLVLTNTEAFF.

The sample holds a few counts of this clonotype. V is TRBV7-9 and J is TRBJ2-5; no clear D gene. V lost 1 base to trimming and J lost 2 bases, with 11 bases between them. Germline-derived CDR1 and CDR2 are SEHNR and FQNEAQ (reference sequence). The CDR3 runs 15 residues. The chain's CDR3 is CASSLGGDTQETQYF. CDR3 DNA sequence: TGTGCCAGCAGCTTAGGTGGAGACACTCAAGAGACCCAGTACTTC.

CDR3 in amino acids: CASSSPTGKETQYF. CDR3 DNA sequence: TGTGCCAGCAGCTCTCCGACAGGGAAAGAGACCCAGTACTTC. The rearrangement joins TRBV5-5 to TRBJ2-5; 7 positions match TRBD1. V shed 3 bases and J 3 bases; nucleotides not matched to a gene: 5. Germline V CDR1 and CDR2: SGHKS, YYEKEE (reference sequence). This CDR3 region has 14 residues.

The chain combines TRBV7-9 with TRBJ2-1, with TRBD2 matching 8 bases. The CDR3 is 14 amino acids. The germline V gene encodes CDR1 SEHNR and CDR2 FQNEAQ (reference sequence). V lost 8 bases to trimming and J lost 2 bases; unmatched junction nucleotides: 5. CDR3 DNA: TGTGCCAGCCGAAGCGGGAGTGCCTACAATGAGCAGTTCTTC. Protein: CASRSGSAYNEQFF.

The chain joins TRBV7-2 to TRBJ2-1; the match to TRBD1 covers 10 bases. The CDR3 consists of 16 residues. Trimming at V came to 4 bases and at J to 6 bases, leaving 9 bases not matched to a gene. Germline V CDR1 and CDR2: SGHTA, FQGNSA. The CDR3 DNA reads as TGTGCCAGCAGCTCTCCGGGGACAGGGGAGTTCAATGAGCAGTTCTTC. Translating gives CASSSPGTGEFNEQFF.

This clonotype was recorded at least ten times. The chain joins TRBV4-3 to TRBJ2-7, with unresolved D. The CDR3 runs 15 residues. CDR1 and CDR2 (germline): LGHNA, YSLEER. The V and J ends lost 0 bases and 9 bases respectively, with 18 bases between them. In nucleotides, the CDR3 is TGCGCCAGCAGCCAAGATGGATTACTCTACGATGGGCAGTACTTC. Its protein product is CASSQDGLLYDGQYF.

V usage is TRBV3-1 and J usage is TRBJ2-5; 8 positions agree with TRBD2. V shed 0 bases and J 1 base; nucleotides not matched to a gene: 1. The CDR3 is made up of 15 amino acids. The germline V gene encodes CDR1 LGHDT and CDR2 YNNKEL (reference sequence). CDR3 nucleotides: TGTGCCAGCAGCCAAGAGCGGGGGGTCCAAGAGACCCAGTACTTC. It encodes CASSQERGVQETQYF.

The sample holds many counts of this clonotype. This chain connects TRBV10-2 to TRBJ2-7; 11 bases line up with TRBD2. V gave up 4 bases and J gave up 4 bases; unmatched junction bases: 9. Germline V lookup: CDR1 WSHSY, CDR2 SAAADI. CDR3 length: 16 residues. This CDR3 reads CASSVSSGGAVYEQYF. The DNA of the CDR3 is TGCGCCAGCAGTGTGAGTAGCGGGGGGGCCGTTTACGAGCAGTACTTC.

This clonotype was observed a few times. J is TRBJ1-1 and V is TRBV7-3; 8 bases are shared with TRBD1. Germline values: CDR1 SGHTA, CDR2 FQGTGA. With V trimmed by 2 bases and J by 4 bases, 6 bases remained unmatched. The CDR3 covers 15 residues. The CDR3 coding sequence is TGTGCCAGCAGCTTAGCGCAGGGGGCTGGCACTGAAGCTTTCTTT. Encoded protein: CASSLAQGAGTEAFF.

This sequence joins TRBV2 and TRBJ2-1, with 7 bases identical to TRBD1. V was pared by 6 bases and J by 5 bases, with 1 base of the junction left unmatched. CDR1 is SNHLY and CDR2 is FYNNEI in the germline V gene. The length of the CDR3 is 12 residues. As DNA, the CDR3 is TGTGCCAGCAGGACAGGGCACAATGAGCAGTTCTTC. Its translation is CASRTGHNEQFF.

This clonotype came up a few times. The chain couples TRBV3-1 to TRBJ2-5; no clear D. Germline CDR1 and CDR2: LGHDT and YNNKEL (reference sequence). The CDR3 spans 18 residues. Trimming stripped 1 base from V and 1 base from J, with 19 bases between. The CDR3 protein is CASSQVYAAGPIQETQYF. Here the CDR3 DNA reads TGTGCCAGCAGCCAAGTGTATGCGGCAGGACCAATCCAAGAGACCCAGTACTTC.

Only a few counts were recorded for this clonotype. The chain carries TRBV20-1 and TRBJ2-1, with 9 bases matching TRBD2. V lost 0 bases to trimming and J lost 3 bases; unmatched junction nucleotides: 3. There are 15 residues in the CDR3. The germline CDR1 and CDR2 sequences are DFQATT and SNEGSKA (reference sequence). DNA of the CDR3: TGCAGTGCTAGAGATCAGCGGGGGGACTACAATGAGCAGTTCTTC. The encoded protein is CSARDQRGDYNEQFF.

This clonotype was observed a few times. J is TRBJ1-1 and V is TRBV13; 8 bases are shared with TRBD1. Unmatched junction bases numbered 6, after V lost 5 bases and J lost 10 bases. Germline loops: CDR1 PRHDT, CDR2 FYEKMQ (reference sequence). The CDR3 totals 12 residues. In nucleotides, the CDR3 is TGTGCCAGCAGCGAGGACAGGGTGAGAGCTTTCTTT. Translation: CASSEDRVRAFF.

This clonotype was counted a few times. The CDR3 nucleotides read TGTGCCAGCAGCCAACTAGGAGGGACAGCACGCCGAGGAGGGGATACGCAGTATTTT. This translates into CASSQLGGTARRGGDTQYF. The gene calls are TRBV14 and TRBJ2-3; D is possibly TRBD1 (7 bases). Germline assignment: CDR1 SGHDN and CDR2 FVKESK. The germline V and J ends were trimmed by 2 bases and 6 bases, with 27 bases remaining between them. There are 19 residues in the CDR3.

This clonotype was observed a few times. J is TRBJ2-1 and V is TRBV11-2; TRBD2 matches 9 bases. The CDR3 loop spans 17 amino acids. CDR1 is SGHAT and CDR2 is FQNNGV in the germline V gene. The V segment lost 5 bases and the J segment 5 bases; nucleotides outside the gene matches: 13. This chain's CDR3 is CASSPGRGGEFHNEQFF. DNA of the CDR3: TGTGCCAGCAGCCCCGGGCGGGGGGGGGAATTCCACAATGAGCAGTTCTTC.

The genes are TRBV27 and TRBJ2-1, with TRBD2 identical over 11 bases. This CDR3 has 16 amino acids. Germline values: CDR1 MNHEY, CDR2 SMNVEV (reference sequence). The trim removed 5 bases at V and 4 bases at J, leaving 7 bases unmatched. The DNA of the CDR3 is TGTGCCAGCAGTCTCGGGACTAGCGGCTTTTACAATGAGCAGTTCTTC. It yields the protein CASSLGTSGFYNEQFF.

In its sample, this clonotype was seen a few times. The chain joins TRBV19 to TRBJ2-7, with D possibly TRBD1 on 6 matching bases. V lost 3 bases, J lost 7 bases, and 16 bases lay in between. The CDR3 runs to 14 residues. The germline V gene has CDR1 LNHDA and CDR2 SQIVND (reference sequence). The CDR3 DNA reads as TGTGCCAGTAGTATCAGGGGCACTTGGGGGGAGCAGTACTTC. This encodes CASSIRGTWGEQYF.